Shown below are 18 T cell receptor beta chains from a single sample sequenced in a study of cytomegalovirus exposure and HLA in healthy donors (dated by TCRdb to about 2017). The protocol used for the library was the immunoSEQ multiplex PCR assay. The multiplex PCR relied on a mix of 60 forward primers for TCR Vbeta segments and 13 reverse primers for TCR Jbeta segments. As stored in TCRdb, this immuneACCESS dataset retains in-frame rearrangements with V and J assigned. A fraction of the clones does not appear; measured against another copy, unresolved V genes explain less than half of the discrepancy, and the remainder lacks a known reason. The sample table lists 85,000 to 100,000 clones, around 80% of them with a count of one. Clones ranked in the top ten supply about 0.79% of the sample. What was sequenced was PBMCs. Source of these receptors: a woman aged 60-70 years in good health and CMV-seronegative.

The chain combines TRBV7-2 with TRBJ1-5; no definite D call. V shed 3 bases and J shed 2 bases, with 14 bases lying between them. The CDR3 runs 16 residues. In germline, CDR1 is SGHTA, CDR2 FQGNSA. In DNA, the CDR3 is TGTGCCAGCAGCTTTTCCTTTTCGCAGGGCAATCAGCCCCAGCATTTT. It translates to CASSFSFSQGNQPQHF.

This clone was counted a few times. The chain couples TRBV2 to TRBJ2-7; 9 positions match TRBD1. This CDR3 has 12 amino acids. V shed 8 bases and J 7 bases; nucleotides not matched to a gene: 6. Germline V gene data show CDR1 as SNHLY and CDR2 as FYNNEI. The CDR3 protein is CASVQGAVEQYF. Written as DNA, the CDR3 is TGTGCCAGCGTACAGGGGGCAGTTGAGCAGTACTTC. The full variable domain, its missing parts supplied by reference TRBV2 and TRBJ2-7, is EPEVTQTPSHQVTQMGQEVILRCVPISNHLYFYWYRQILGQKVEFLVSFYNNEISEKSEIFDDQFSVERPDGSNFTLKIRSTKLEDSAMYFCASVQGAVEQYFGPGTRLTVT.

For the CDR3, the DNA is TGCAGCGCAGCCCCACCGGGCACTGAAGCTTTCTTT. It specifies CSAAPPGTEAFF. The chain uses TRBV29-1 and TRBJ1-1, with D unresolved. The V end lost 7 bases, the J end lost 4 bases, and 13 bases lay between the germline ends. The CDR3 extends over 12 amino acids. CDR1 is SQVTM, CDR2 ANQGSEA, per germline.

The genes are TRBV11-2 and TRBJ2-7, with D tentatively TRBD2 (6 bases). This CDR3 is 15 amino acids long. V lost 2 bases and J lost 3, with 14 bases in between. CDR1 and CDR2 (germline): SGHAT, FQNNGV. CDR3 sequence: CASSLSLALGYEQYF. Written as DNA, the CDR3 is TGTGCCAGCAGCTTATCGCTAGCGCTGGGCTACGAGCAGTACTTC.

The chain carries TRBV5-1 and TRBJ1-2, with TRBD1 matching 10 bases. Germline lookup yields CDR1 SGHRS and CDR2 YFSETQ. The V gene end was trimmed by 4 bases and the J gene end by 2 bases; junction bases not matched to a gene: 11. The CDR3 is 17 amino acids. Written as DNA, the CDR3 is TGCGCCAGCAGCCCAGGCCCGACAGGGGGCGGAAACTATGGCTACACCTTC. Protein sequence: CASSPGPTGGGNYGYTF.

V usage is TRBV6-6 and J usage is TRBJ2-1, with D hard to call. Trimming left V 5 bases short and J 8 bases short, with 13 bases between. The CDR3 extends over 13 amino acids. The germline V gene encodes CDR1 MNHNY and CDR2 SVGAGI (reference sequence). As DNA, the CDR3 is TGTGCCAGCAGTACCCTAGGTGGAGATGAGCAGTTCTTC. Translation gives CASSTLGGDEQFF.

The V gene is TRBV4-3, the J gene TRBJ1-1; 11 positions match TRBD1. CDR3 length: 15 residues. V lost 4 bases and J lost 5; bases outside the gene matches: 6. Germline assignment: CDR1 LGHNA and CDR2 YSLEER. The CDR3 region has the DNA TGCGCCAGCAGCCCGGACAGGGGGCGCCGGACTGAAGCTTTCTTT. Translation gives CASSPDRGRRTEAFF.

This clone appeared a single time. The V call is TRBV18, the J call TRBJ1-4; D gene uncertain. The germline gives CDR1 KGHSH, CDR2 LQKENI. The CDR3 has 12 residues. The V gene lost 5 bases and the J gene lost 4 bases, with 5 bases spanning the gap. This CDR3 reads CASSTYNEKLFF. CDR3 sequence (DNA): TGTGCCAGCTCAACCTATAATGAAAAACTGTTTTTT.

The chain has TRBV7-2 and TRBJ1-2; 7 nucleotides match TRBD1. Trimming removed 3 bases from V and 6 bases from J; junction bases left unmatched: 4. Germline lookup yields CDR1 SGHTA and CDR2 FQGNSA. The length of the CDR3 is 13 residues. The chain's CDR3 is CASSFDRVDGYTF. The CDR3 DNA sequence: TGTGCCAGCAGCTTTGACAGGGTAGATGGCTACACCTTC.

The CDR3 bases are TGTGCTAGTGGTTTGGTTGGAATTCCCGGGACTAGCGACTACGAGCAGTACTTC. Encoded protein: CASGLVGIPGTSDYEQYF. The chain joins TRBV12-5 to TRBJ2-7; TRBD2 agrees at 10 bases. CDR3 length: 18 amino acids. CDR1 and CDR2 (germline): LGHNT, FRNRAP. After removal of 0 bases from V and 3 bases from J, the junction contained 11 bases not matched to a gene.

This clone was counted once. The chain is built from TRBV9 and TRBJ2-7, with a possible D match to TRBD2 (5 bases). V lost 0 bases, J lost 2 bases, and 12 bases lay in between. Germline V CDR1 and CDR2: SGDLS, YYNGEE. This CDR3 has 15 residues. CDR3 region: CASSVGGVGTYEQYF. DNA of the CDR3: TGTGCCAGCAGCGTAGGGGGAGTTGGCACCTACGAGCAGTACTTC. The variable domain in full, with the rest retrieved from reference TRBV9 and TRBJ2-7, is DSGVTQTPKHLITATGQRVTLRCSPRSGDLSVYWYQQSLDQGLQFLIQYYNGEERAKGNILERFSAQQFPDLHSELNLSSLELGDSALYFCASSVGGVGTYEQYFGPGTRLTVT.

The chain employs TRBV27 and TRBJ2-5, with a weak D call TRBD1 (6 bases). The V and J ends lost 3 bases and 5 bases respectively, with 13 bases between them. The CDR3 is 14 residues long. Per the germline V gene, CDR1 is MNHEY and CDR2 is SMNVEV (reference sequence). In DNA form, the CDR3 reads TGTGCCAGCAGTTTTGACAGGCGACGGGAGACCCAGTACTTC. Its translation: CASSFDRRRETQYF.

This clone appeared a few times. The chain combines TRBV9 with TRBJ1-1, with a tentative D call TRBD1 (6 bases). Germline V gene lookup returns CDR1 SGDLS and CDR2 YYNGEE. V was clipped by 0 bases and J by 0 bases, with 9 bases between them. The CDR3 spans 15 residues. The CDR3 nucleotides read TGTGCCAGCAGCGTAGAGGGGGGGTTGAACACTGAAGCTTTCTTT. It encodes CASSVEGGLNTEAFF.

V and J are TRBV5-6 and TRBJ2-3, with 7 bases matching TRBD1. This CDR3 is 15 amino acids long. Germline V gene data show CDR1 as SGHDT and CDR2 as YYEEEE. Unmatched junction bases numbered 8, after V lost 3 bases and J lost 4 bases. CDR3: CASSSPGGLADTQYF. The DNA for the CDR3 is TGTGCCAGCAGCTCGCCAGGGGGTCTCGCAGATACGCAGTATTTT.

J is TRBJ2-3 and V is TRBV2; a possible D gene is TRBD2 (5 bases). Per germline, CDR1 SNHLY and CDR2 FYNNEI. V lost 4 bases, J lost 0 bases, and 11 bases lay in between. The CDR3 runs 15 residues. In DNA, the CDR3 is TGTGCCAGCAGTGTTCCAGCGGATAGCACAGATACGCAGTATTTT. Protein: CASSVPADSTDTQYF.

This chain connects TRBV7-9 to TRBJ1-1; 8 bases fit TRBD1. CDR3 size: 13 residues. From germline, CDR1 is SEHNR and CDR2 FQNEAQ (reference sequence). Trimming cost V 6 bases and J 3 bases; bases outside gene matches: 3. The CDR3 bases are TGTGCCAGCAGGAACAGGGGGGACACTGAAGCTTTCTTT. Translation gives CASRNRGDTEAFF.

The CDR3 reads CASSDPGRGMNTEAFF. CDR3 coding DNA: TGTGCCAGCAGTGACCCAGGGCGAGGCATGAACACTGAAGCTTTCTTT. The genes are TRBV25-1 and TRBJ1-1; a possible D gene is TRBD1 (5 bases). The germline gives CDR1 MGHDK, CDR2 SYGVNS. Trimming stripped 3 bases from V and 0 bases from J, with 14 bases between. The CDR3 runs to 16 residues.

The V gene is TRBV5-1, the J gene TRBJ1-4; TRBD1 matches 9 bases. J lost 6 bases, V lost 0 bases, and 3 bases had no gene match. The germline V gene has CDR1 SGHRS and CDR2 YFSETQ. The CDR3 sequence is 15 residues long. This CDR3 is CASSLERTGDEKLFF. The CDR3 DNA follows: TGCGCCAGCAGCTTGGAGAGGACAGGGGATGAAAAACTGTTTTTT.